The next 9 T cell receptor beta chains were all read from a single sample in a study of lymphopenia after photon versus proton radiotherapy. The data were produced by immunoSEQ multiplex PCR, yet TCRdb's version contains in-frame clones alone and is incomplete. Among 35,000 to 50,000 clones listed, about 94% were seen once. The sequencing here drew on peripheral blood, taken from a patient treated with photon-based radiotherapy. Every receptor here comes from a man aged 55-75 years with cholangiocarcinoma.

The CDR3 loop is CASSSGRPFQETQYF. Here the CDR3 DNA reads TGTGCCAGCTCATCGGGACGACCCTTCCAAGAGACCCAGTACTTC. J is TRBJ2-5 and V is TRBV18, with D possibly being TRBD1 or TRBD2 (5 bases each). This CDR3 has 15 residues. The V gene's germline CDR1 is KGHSH and CDR2 LQKENI. V dropped 5 bases and J dropped 1 base, with 14 bases sitting between them.

The chain couples TRBV11-3 to TRBJ1-6; tentative D call: TRBD1 (6 bases). From germline, CDR1 is SGHNT and CDR2 YENEEA. The CDR3 is 15 residues long. The V gene lost 0 bases and the J gene lost 7 bases, with 10 bases spanning the gap. In nucleotides, the CDR3 is TGTGCCAGCAGCTTAGATGCCAGGGGCAATTCACCCCTCCACTTT. Protein sequence: CASSLDARGNSPLHF.

V is TRBV5-5 and J is TRBJ2-5; no firm D call. The J call may be mistaken, given a closer DNA end match to TRBJ2-7. Germline CDR1 reads SGHKS; CDR2 reads YYEKEE (reference sequence). This CDR3 region has 15 residues. This CDR3 reads CASSLDPGKAYEQYF. CDR3 DNA sequence: TGTGCCAGCAGCTTGGACCCAGGAAAGGCCTACGAGCAGTACTTC.

This clone was recorded only once. A read error may account for a junction end that differs from germline. The chain recombines TRBV25-1 with TRBJ2-5; D may be TRBD1 (6 bases). The CDR3 runs to 17 residues. CDR1 is MGHDK, CDR2 SYGVNS, per germline. The CDR3 sequence is CASSEYQGPSRQVTQYF. DNA for the CDR3: TGTGCCAGCAGTGAATATCAGGGGCCCTCCCGCCAAGTGACCCAGTACTTC.

The V call is TRBV28, the J call TRBJ1-3, with TRBD1 matching 7 bases. This CDR3 contains 15 residues. Germline assignment: CDR1 MDHEN and CDR2 SYDVKM. V trimming: 5 bases; J trimming: 0 bases; junction bases outside the gene matches: 4. CDR3 in amino acids: CASSRGQLSGNTIYF. The DNA of the CDR3 is TGTGCCAGCAGTAGGGGGCAACTCTCTGGAAACACCATATATTTT.

The chain is built from TRBV15 and TRBJ2-1, with 12 nucleotides matching TRBD2. The CDR3 runs 19 residues. Trimming took 1 base from V and 7 from J; bases not matched to a gene: 14. Germline CDR1 reads LNHNV; CDR2 reads YYDKDF (reference sequence). CDR3 region: CATSRAPPSGRAGANEQFF. DNA of the CDR3: TGTGCCACCAGCAGAGCCCCCCCTAGCGGGAGGGCAGGGGCGAATGAGCAGTTCTTC.

The chain couples TRBV5-5 to TRBJ2-1; 7 bases are shared with TRBD1. The germline V gene has CDR1 SGHKS and CDR2 YYEKEE (reference sequence). The CDR3 contains 16 residues. With 1 base clipped from V and 2 bases from J, the junction kept 6 bases outside the gene matches. Here the CDR3 reads CASSLYTGETYNEQFF. For the CDR3, the DNA is TGTGCCAGCAGCTTGTATACAGGGGAGACCTACAATGAGCAGTTCTTC.

Only one count was recorded for this clone. The rearrangement joins TRBV15 to TRBJ2-1; 10 bases match TRBD1. This CDR3 is 15 amino acids long. V lost 5 bases and J lost 2; bases outside the gene matches: 3. Germline CDR1 LNHNV, CDR2 YYDKDF (reference sequence). CDR3 region: CATSSGTGAYNEQFF. The DNA of the CDR3 is TGTGCCACCAGCTCGGGGACAGGGGCCTACAATGAGCAGTTCTTC.

This chain uses TRBV7-2 with TRBJ2-5; 7 bases are shared with TRBD2. This CDR3 spans 15 amino acids. The ends lost 5 bases at V and 2 bases at J; junction bases unmatched: 8. Germline CDR1 is SGHTA and CDR2 is FQGNSA. The CDR3 DNA reads TGTGCCAGCAGCCTAGTGGGAGGGACTCAAGAGACCCAGTACTTC. Translated, it gives CASSLVGGTQETQYF.